Listed below are T cell receptor beta chains from one sample, sequenced in a study of early T cells in non-severe SARS-CoV-2 infection. TCRdb reprocessed the 5' RACE reads via MiXCR and lists one record per CDR3 protein. Of some 67,000 distinct CDR3 sequences in the sample, roughly 13% were seen once. Sample: whole blood. All receptors derive from an adult who was a healthcare worker with PCR-confirmed SARS-CoV-2 infection or an uninfected control (not recorded which). The CDR3 runs from the conserved cysteine through the conserved F or W. Each record gives: J gene, V gene, clone size, D gene, CDR3 protein, CDR3 DNA. D genes are given only for firm matches. Size is omitted from some rows. Given values are once, few, many or a class for expanded clones.

j_call: TRBJ1-6; v_call: TRBV11-2; clone_size: many; d_call: .; cdr3_aa: CASSFFLTAGSPLHF; cdr3_nt: TGTGCCAGCAGCTTTTTCCTGACAGCCGGTTCACCCCTCCACTTT
j_call: TRBJ1-1; v_call: TRBV18; clone_size: many; d_call: TRBD1; cdr3_aa: CASSPGDSVPYTEAFF; cdr3_nt: TGTGCCAGCTCACCAGGGGACAGCGTCCCTTACACTGAAGCTTTCTTT
j_call: TRBJ1-6; v_call: TRBV6-1; clone_size: many; d_call: TRBD1; cdr3_aa: CASSTTQGQGVNSPLHF; cdr3_nt: TGTGCCAGCAGCACTACCCAGGGACAGGGTGTTAATTCACCCCTCCACTTT
j_call: TRBJ1-6; v_call: TRBV5-6; clone_size: many; d_call: .; cdr3_aa: CASSRPGQTIDSPLHF; cdr3_nt: TGTGCCAGCAGTCGTCCGGGACAAACAATAGACTCACCCCTCCACTTT
j_call: TRBJ2-3; v_call: TRBV7-9; clone_size: many; d_call: TRBD1; cdr3_aa: CASSLTGVGTDTQYF; cdr3_nt: TGTGCCAGCAGCTTAACAGGGGTCGGCACAGATACGCAGTATTTT
j_call: TRBJ1-1; v_call: TRBV7-2; clone_size: many; d_call: .; cdr3_aa: CASSSPSQGRAEAFF; cdr3_nt: TGTGCCAGCAGCTCCCCCTCCCAGGGGCGGGCTGAAGCTTTCTTT
j_call: TRBJ2-1; v_call: TRBV29-1; clone_size: few; d_call: .; cdr3_aa: CSVERGNEQFF; cdr3_nt: TGCAGCGTTGAACGGGGCAATGAGCAGTTCTTC
j_call: TRBJ1-2; v_call: TRBV20-1; clone_size: .; d_call: .; cdr3_aa: CSASRTTSYTF; cdr3_nt: TGCAGTGCTTCTAGGACTACTAGCTACACCTTC
j_call: TRBJ1-6; v_call: TRBV29-1; clone_size: .; d_call: .; cdr3_aa: CSVDVGGGSPLHF; cdr3_nt: TGCAGCGTTGACGTAGGGGGAGGGTCACCCCTCCACTTT
j_call: TRBJ2-3; v_call: TRBV18; clone_size: .; d_call: .; cdr3_aa: CASSPPQTDTQYF; cdr3_nt: TGTGCCAGCTCACCACCCCAGACAGATACGCAGTATTTT
j_call: TRBJ1-1; v_call: TRBV2; clone_size: .; d_call: .; cdr3_aa: CASSGWQNTEAFF; cdr3_nt: TGTGCCAGCAGTGGGTGGCAGAACACTGAAGCTTTCTTT
j_call: TRBJ1-6; v_call: TRBV9; clone_size: many; d_call: .; cdr3_aa: CASSVAWGERPLHF; cdr3_nt: TGTGCCAGCAGCGTAGCTTGGGGGGAGAGGCCCCTCCACTTT
j_call: TRBJ2-6; v_call: TRBV7-3; clone_size: many; d_call: .; cdr3_aa: CASSLDLGSGANVLTF; cdr3_nt: TGTGCCAGCAGCTTAGATCTGGGCTCTGGGGCCAACGTCCTGACTTTC
j_call: TRBJ2-1; v_call: TRBV28; clone_size: few; d_call: TRBD2; cdr3_aa: CASSSGGVYYNEQFF; cdr3_nt: TGTGCCAGCAGTTCGGGAGGGGTGTACTACAATGAGCAGTTCTTC
j_call: TRBJ2-1; v_call: TRBV11-2; clone_size: few; d_call: TRBD2; cdr3_aa: CASQAGVVGNEQFF; cdr3_nt: TGTGCCAGCCAGGCGGGGGTGGTTGGCAATGAGCAGTTCTTC
j_call: TRBJ2-2; v_call: TRBV7-3; clone_size: .; d_call: .; cdr3_aa: CASSLGTPTGELFF; cdr3_nt: TGTGCCAGCAGCTTGGGGACACCCACCGGGGAGCTGTTTTTT
j_call: TRBJ2-5; v_call: TRBV11-2; clone_size: .; d_call: .; cdr3_aa: CASSPTVGGPETQYF; cdr3_nt: TGTGCCAGCAGCCCCACCGTAGGGGGGCCGGAGACCCAGTACTTC
j_call: TRBJ1-2; v_call: TRBV29-1; clone_size: .; d_call: .; cdr3_aa: CSVDLKAGYTF; cdr3_nt: TGCAGCGTTGACCTCAAGGCCGGCTACACCTTC
j_call: TRBJ1-1; v_call: TRBV3-1; clone_size: .; d_call: .; cdr3_aa: CASSQAGGTEAFF; cdr3_nt: TGTGCCAGCAGCCAAGCTGGGGGCACTGAAGCTTTCTTT
j_call: TRBJ1-2; v_call: TRBV3-1; clone_size: many; d_call: TRBD1; cdr3_aa: CASSTMDRVGYTF; cdr3_nt: TGTGCCAGCAGCACAATGGACAGGGTTGGCTACACCTTC
j_call: TRBJ1-1; v_call: TRBV20-1; clone_size: few; d_call: .; cdr3_aa: CSAHTNSGPWGTEAFF; cdr3_nt: TGCAGTGCGCACACAAACTCAGGGCCCTGGGGGACTGAAGCTTTCTTT
j_call: TRBJ2-2; v_call: TRBV5-6; clone_size: .; d_call: .; cdr3_aa: CASSLRTVNTGELFF; cdr3_nt: TGTGCCAGCAGCCTAAGGACAGTTAACACCGGGGAGCTGTTTTTT
j_call: TRBJ2-1; v_call: TRBV11-3; clone_size: few; d_call: TRBD2; cdr3_aa: CASSLDGGAGNEQFF; cdr3_nt: TGTGCCAGCAGCTTAGACGGGGGGGCCGGTAATGAGCAGTTCTTC
j_call: TRBJ2-3; v_call: TRBV4-1; clone_size: .; d_call: .; cdr3_aa: CASSQSGRPDTQYF; cdr3_nt: TGTGCCAGCAGCCAATCCGGACGTCCAGATACGCAGTATTTT
j_call: TRBJ1-1; v_call: TRBV9; clone_size: .; d_call: .; cdr3_aa: CASSVGWQNTEAFF; cdr3_nt: TGTGCCAGCAGCGTAGGCTGGCAGAACACTGAAGCTTTCTTT
j_call: TRBJ1-2; v_call: TRBV19; clone_size: .; d_call: TRBD1; cdr3_aa: CASSTSRDRGSEDGYTF; cdr3_nt: TGTGCCAGTAGTACGTCCCGGGACAGGGGCAGTGAGGATGGCTACACCTTC
j_call: TRBJ1-3; v_call: TRBV6-5; clone_size: .; d_call: .; cdr3_aa: CASSYSGVSGNTIYF; cdr3_nt: TGTGCCAGCAGTTACTCGGGAGTCTCTGGAAACACCATATATTTT